The 9 T cell receptor beta chains below come from one sample, sequenced in a study of blood T cell repertoires in COVID-19. Data came from immunoSEQ multiplex PCR; TCRdb stores just in-frame clones and leaves some out. Of roughly 570,000 clones detected, around nine tenths appear once; the ten largest clones hold less than 9%. The sequencing input was peripheral blood. The receptor source for this set is a woman aged 50 to 60 with COVID-19, enrolled during active disease.

The CDR3 DNA reads TGCGCCAGCAGCCAGGTACCGGGGAACTATGGCTACACCTTC. Residues: CASSQVPGNYGYTF. The gene calls are TRBV4-1 and TRBJ1-2; no firm D call. CDR1 is MGHRA, CDR2 YSYEKL, per germline. Deletions cut 3 bases from V and 2 bases from J, with 10 bases between. The CDR3 sequence is 14 residues long.

The table lists this clone with a count of one. CDR3: CASSPTGADTEAFF. CDR3 sequence (DNA): TGTGCCAGCAGCCCCACTGGGGCAGACACTGAAGCTTTCTTT. This sequence joins TRBV9 and TRBJ1-1, with a tentative D call TRBD1 (5 bases). The CDR3 is made up of 14 amino acids. V lost 4 bases and J 3 bases, leaving 13 bases between the germline ends. Germline V gives CDR1 SGDLS, CDR2 YYNGEE.

This clone was counted a few times. This rearrangement joins TRBV3-1 (or the pseudogene TRBV3-2) to TRBJ2-2; D is undetermined. The germline CDR1 and CDR2 sequences are LGHDT and YNNKEL (reference sequence). The CDR3 totals 15 residues. V lost 4 bases and J 6 bases, leaving 15 bases between the germline ends. CDR3 protein: CASSPSSGSAGELFF. CDR3 sequence (DNA): TGTGCCAGCAGCCCTAGTAGTGGTTCTGCCGGGGAGCTGTTTTTT.

This clone was counted only a few times. The J gene is TRBJ2-1, the V gene TRBV5-1; TRBD1 aligns across 7 bases. CDR1 SGHRS and CDR2 YFSETQ come from the germline V gene. Trimming cost V 4 bases and J 3 bases; bases outside gene matches: 10. The length of the CDR3 is 16 residues. This chain's CDR3 is CASSAEPGQFYNEQFF. In DNA, the CDR3 is TGCGCCAGCAGCGCGGAACCGGGACAGTTCTACAATGAGCAGTTCTTC. The variable domain in full, with the rest retrieved from reference TRBV5-1 and TRBJ2-1, is KAGVTQTPRYLIKTRGQQVTLSCSPISGHRSVSWYQQTPGQGLQFLFEYFSETQRNKGNFPGRFSGRQFSNSRSEMNVSTLELGDSALYLCASSAEPGQFYNEQFFGPGTRLTVL.

The chain is built from TRBV5-4 and TRBJ2-1; unclear D gene. The germline CDR1 and CDR2 sequences are SGHNT and YYREEE (reference sequence). V lost 0 bases to trimming and J lost 6 bases, with 10 bases between them. CDR3 length: 14 residues. The CDR3 here is CASSLGYGSNEQFF. Written as DNA, the CDR3 is TGTGCCAGCAGCTTGGGTTACGGTAGCAATGAGCAGTTCTTC. The full variable domain, rest sourced from reference TRBV5-4 and TRBJ2-1, is ETGVTQSPTHLIKTRGQQVTLRCSSQSGHNTVSWYQQALGQGPQFIFQYYREEENGRGNFPPRFSGLQFPNYSSELNVNALELDDSALYLCASSLGYGSNEQFFGPGTRLTVL.

This chain connects TRBV29-1 to TRBJ1-4, with 9 bases fitting TRBD1. Germline CDR1 SQVTM, CDR2 ANQGSEA. Trimming cost V 6 bases and J 8 bases; bases outside gene matches: 4. The CDR3 runs 12 residues. The CDR3 coding sequence is TGCAGCGTGGACAGGGGATCCGAAAAACTGTTTTTT. Protein: CSVDRGSEKLFF.

V gene TRBV7-2 combines with J gene TRBJ1-5, with D maybe TRBD1 (5 bases). Germline values: CDR1 SGHTA, CDR2 FQGNSA. This CDR3 is 15 amino acids long. V was cut by 5 bases and J by 3 bases, with 14 bases left in between. CDR3 nucleotide sequence: TGTGCCAGCAGCCCCGACAGAGGAGACAATCAGCCCCAGCATTTT. Its translation: CASSPDRGDNQPQHF.

This clone was detected once. The chain combines TRBV3-1 (or the pseudogene TRBV3-2) with TRBJ2-7; 10 bases align to TRBD1. Unmatched junction bases numbered 10, after V lost 4 bases and J lost 7 bases. The V gene's germline CDR1 is LGHDT and CDR2 YNNKEL (reference sequence). The CDR3 spans 15 residues. Here the CDR3 DNA reads TGTGCCAGCAGCCCCGCCGGGACAGGGGTCGGGGAGCAGTACTTC. This encodes CASSPAGTGVGEQYF.

The chain combines TRBV5-4 with TRBJ2-3; 7 nucleotides match TRBD2. V lost 3 bases to trimming and J lost 3 bases; unmatched junction nucleotides: 10. Germline V lookup: CDR1 SGHNT, CDR2 YYREEE (reference sequence). This CDR3 is built from 16 residues. CDR3 nucleotides: TGTGCCAGCAGCTCCTCATCGAGCGGGATAACAGATACGCAGTATTTT. This encodes CASSSSSSGITDTQYF.